The clone carrying this T cell receptor beta chain was counted a single time. This record belongs to a study of blood T cells in healthy people across ages. Sample-barcoded 5' priming and a J-beta primer mix drove a second PCR of 7 to 11 cycles. TCRdb used MiXCR to reprocess the 5' RACE reads, holding one entry per CDR3 protein. The sample holds fewer than 950,000 distinct CDR3 sequences, about 55% seen once. V was trimmed by 11 bases and J by 0 bases, leaving 20 bases between them. Germline V lookup: CDR1 ENHRY, CDR2 SYGVKD. This CDR3 region has 15 residues. This chain links TRBV10-3 with TRBJ2-7; D may be TRBD1 (5 bases). The TCR was taken from an older man in good health. Sequences were obtained from blood. The DNA for the CDR3 is TGTGCCGCATCCACCTGGGGCGCTAGCTCCTACGAGCAGTACTTC. Amino acids: CAASTWGASSYEQYF.